This entry is about one T cell receptor (beta chain). Its matching antigen is unknown. The repertoire was sequenced with immunoSEQ multiplex PCR; TCRdb's copy has only in-frame clones and lacks some. This sample has more than 2 million clones, with roughly 95% found just once. The CDR3 is made up of 13 amino acids. V gave up 4 bases and J gave up 2 bases, with 9 bases separating them. Germline V CDR1 and CDR2: SGHVS, FQNEAQ. This sample is drawn from a study of shared clonotypes between healthy human individuals. General study results and limits: Lower generation probabilities were found for non-shared clonotypes than for those shared by all four donors. Memory subsets generally showed smaller estimated richness than naive subsets did.

The rearrangement uses TRBV7-8 and TRBJ2-7, with TRBD2 as a possible D gene (6 bases). This clonotype was sampled from a man aged 18 to 29 in good health. The sequencing sample was made of naive CD4+ T cells sorted from blood. The sample's subset: CD45RA+ positively selected. The CDR3 sequence is CASSWGLTYEQYF. The CDR3 coding sequence is TGTGCCAGCAGCTGGGGACTTACCTACGAGCAGTACTTC.